Listed below are T cell receptor beta chains from one sample, sequenced in a study of naive and memory T cell subsets. TCRdb ran MiXCR on the UMI-ligation and nested PCR reads and lists one entry per CDR3 protein. The sample consists of some 82,000 distinct CDR3 sequences, about 11% of them appearing once. Sequencing was done on a sample of naive CD4+ T cells from blood. These receptors originate from a human donor in good health. Each CDR3 is given with its conserved first and last residue. Each record gives: J gene, D gene, clone size, V gene, CDR3 protein, CDR3 DNA. A D gene is named only where the DNA matches it firmly. Expanded clones are given a class, and other clones once, few, many or no size at all.

J gene: TRBJ1-6
D gene: .
clone size: few
V gene: TRBV28
CDR3 protein: CASSIRQSGRNSPLHF
CDR3 DNA: TGTGCCAGCAGCATCCGACAGTCTGGTCGTAATTCACCCCTCCACTTT

J gene: TRBJ2-1
D gene: .
clone size: many
V gene: TRBV5-1
CDR3 protein: CASSLSWTTRLYNEQFF
CDR3 DNA: TGCGCCAGCAGCTTGAGTTGGACTACAAGGTTATACAATGAGCAGTTCTTC

J gene: TRBJ1-6
D gene: .
clone size: many
V gene: TRBV27
CDR3 protein: CASSLSNRSNSPLHF
CDR3 DNA: TGTGCCAGCAGTTTATCGAACAGGAGTAATTCACCCCTCCACTTT

J gene: TRBJ2-3
D gene: .
clone size: many
V gene: TRBV7-2
CDR3 protein: CASSLAAGRSKDTQYF
CDR3 DNA: TGTGCCAGCAGCTTAGCGGCGGGGAGGAGCAAAGATACGCAGTATTTT

J gene: TRBJ2-2
D gene: TRBD2
clone size: .
V gene: TRBV12-3/TRBV12-4
CDR3 protein: CASSFFAGGLTGELFF
CDR3 DNA: TGTGCCAGCAGTTTCTTTGCGGGGGGCCTCACCGGGGAGCTGTTTTTT

J gene: TRBJ1-2
D gene: .
clone size: few
V gene: TRBV4-2
CDR3 protein: CASSQDNRSGYTF
CDR3 DNA: TGTGCCAGCAGCCAAGATAACAGGAGTGGCTACACCTTC

J gene: TRBJ2-5
D gene: TRBD2
clone size: many
V gene: TRBV29-1
CDR3 protein: CSVEALAGGLYQETQYF
CDR3 DNA: TGCAGCGTTGAAGCCCTAGCGGGAGGGCTGTACCAAGAGACCCAGTACTTC

J gene: TRBJ2-7
D gene: .
clone size: few
V gene: TRBV18
CDR3 protein: CASSPYLGRNF
CDR3 DNA: TGTGCCAGCTCACCTTACCTCGGACGAAACTTC

J gene: TRBJ2-1
D gene: .
clone size: few
V gene: TRBV6-2/TRBV6-3
CDR3 protein: CASSYRGQYNEQFF
CDR3 DNA: TGTGCCAGCAGTTACCGGGGGCAGTACAATGAGCAGTTCTTC

J gene: TRBJ2-1
D gene: .
clone size: .
V gene: TRBV5-1
CDR3 protein: CASSLLYEGGAPFF
CDR3 DNA: TGCGCCAGCAGCTTGTTGTATGAGGGGGGCGCACCGTTCTTC

J gene: TRBJ1-5
D gene: .
clone size: .
V gene: TRBV7-9
CDR3 protein: CASSLIGSGQPQHF
CDR3 DNA: TGTGCCAGCAGCTTAATCGGCAGTGGTCAGCCCCAGCATTTT

J gene: TRBJ2-1
D gene: .
clone size: many
V gene: TRBV6-2/TRBV6-3
CDR3 protein: CASRHRHLSSYNEQFF
CDR3 DNA: TGTGCCAGCAGACACCGACACCTTAGCTCCTACAATGAGCAGTTCTTC

J gene: TRBJ2-1
D gene: TRBD2
clone size: few
V gene: TRBV6-4
CDR3 protein: CASSAKLAKEQFF
CDR3 DNA: TGTGCCAGCAGCGCCAAACTAGCGAAGGAGCAGTTCTTC

J gene: TRBJ2-1
D gene: .
clone size: .
V gene: TRBV4-2
CDR3 protein: CASSQEAGTTYIEQFF
CDR3 DNA: TGTGCCAGCAGCCAAGAAGCGGGTACCACCTACATTGAGCAGTTCTTC

J gene: TRBJ1-5
D gene: .
clone size: .
V gene: TRBV30
CDR3 protein: CAWSVFGNQPQHF
CDR3 DNA: TGTGCCTGGAGTGTATTTGGCAATCAGCCCCAGCATTTT

J gene: TRBJ2-3
D gene: .
clone size: many
V gene: TRBV29-1
CDR3 protein: CSVERVASDTQYF
CDR3 DNA: TGCAGCGTTGAGAGAGTTGCGTCAGATACGCAGTATTTT

J gene: TRBJ2-5
D gene: .
clone size: many
V gene: TRBV20-1
CDR3 protein: CSARDPGVGQYF
CDR3 DNA: TGCAGTGCTAGAGATCCAGGGGTAGGCCAGTACTTC

J gene: TRBJ2-1
D gene: TRBD2
clone size: many
V gene: TRBV19
CDR3 protein: CASSDFSGRYNEQFF
CDR3 DNA: TGTGCCAGTAGTGATTTTAGCGGGAGGTACAATGAGCAGTTCTTC

J gene: TRBJ1-2
D gene: .
clone size: few
V gene: TRBV6-1
CDR3 protein: CASSEVVPGPYGYTF
CDR3 DNA: TGTGCCAGCAGTGAAGTGGTGCCAGGACCTTATGGCTACACCTTC

J gene: TRBJ2-1
D gene: TRBD2
clone size: few
V gene: TRBV7-2
CDR3 protein: CASSLASGGGVAYNEQFF
CDR3 DNA: TGTGCCAGCAGCTTAGCTAGCGGGGGAGGGGTGGCGTACAATGAGCAGTTCTTC

J gene: TRBJ2-5
D gene: .
clone size: .
V gene: TRBV30
CDR3 protein: CAWSVRREGTQYF
CDR3 DNA: TGTGCCTGGAGTGTAAGACGGGAAGGGACCCAGTACTTC

J gene: TRBJ1-1
D gene: .
clone size: .
V gene: TRBV11-1
CDR3 protein: CASSRPRDTEAFF
CDR3 DNA: TGTGCCAGCAGCCGACCTCGGGACACTGAAGCTTTCTTT

J gene: TRBJ2-7
D gene: .
clone size: .
V gene: TRBV4-3
CDR3 protein: CASSQDLPSTTPYYEQYF
CDR3 DNA: TGCGCCAGCAGCCAAGATCTTCCATCCACGACACCCTACTACGAGCAGTACTTC

J gene: TRBJ2-3
D gene: .
clone size: .
V gene: TRBV20-1
CDR3 protein: CSASGADSTDTQYF
CDR3 DNA: TGCAGTGCTAGCGGGGCGGACAGCACAGATACGCAGTATTTT

J gene: TRBJ2-3
D gene: TRBD2
clone size: many
V gene: TRBV19
CDR3 protein: CASSQPSGGGTDTQYF
CDR3 DNA: TGTGCCAGTAGTCAACCTAGCGGGGGAGGCACAGATACGCAGTATTTT

J gene: TRBJ2-3
D gene: TRBD1
clone size: few
V gene: TRBV2
CDR3 protein: CASRAQGIGTDTQYF
CDR3 DNA: TGTGCCAGCAGGGCACAGGGGATCGGCACAGATACGCAGTATTTT

J gene: TRBJ1-6
D gene: .
clone size: .
V gene: TRBV6-5
CDR3 protein: CASSYEGHSNSPLHF
CDR3 DNA: TGTGCCAGCAGTTACGAGGGGCACTCTAATTCACCCCTCCACTTT

J gene: TRBJ1-5
D gene: TRBD1
clone size: .
V gene: TRBV6-2/TRBV6-3
CDR3 protein: CATQGTGVSNQPQHF
CDR3 DNA: TGTGCCACCCAAGGGACAGGGGTTAGCAATCAGCCCCAGCATTTT

J gene: TRBJ2-5
D gene: .
clone size: .
V gene: TRBV7-2
CDR3 protein: CAISDQGETQYF
CDR3 DNA: TGTGCCATCTCCGACCAGGGGGAGACCCAGTACTTC